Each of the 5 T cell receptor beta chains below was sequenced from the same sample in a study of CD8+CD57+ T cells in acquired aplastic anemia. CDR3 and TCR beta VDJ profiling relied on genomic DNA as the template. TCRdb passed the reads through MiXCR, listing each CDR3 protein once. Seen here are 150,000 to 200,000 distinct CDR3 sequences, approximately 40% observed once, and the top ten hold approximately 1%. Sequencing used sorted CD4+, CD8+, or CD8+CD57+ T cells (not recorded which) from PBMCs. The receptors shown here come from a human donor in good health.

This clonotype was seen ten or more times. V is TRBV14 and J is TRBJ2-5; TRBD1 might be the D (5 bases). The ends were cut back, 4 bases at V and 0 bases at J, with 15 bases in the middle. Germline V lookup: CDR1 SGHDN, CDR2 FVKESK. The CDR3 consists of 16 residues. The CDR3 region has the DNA TGTGCCAGCAGCCCCCGCTTGACAGTGTACCAAGAGACCCAGTACTTC. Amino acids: CASSPRLTVYQETQYF. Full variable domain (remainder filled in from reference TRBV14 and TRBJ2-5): EAGVTQFPSHSVIEKGQTVTLRCDPISGHDNLYWYRRVMGKEIKFLLHFVKESKQDESGMPNNRFLAERTGGTYSTLKVQPAELEDSGVYFCASSPRLTVYQETQYFGPGTRLLVL.

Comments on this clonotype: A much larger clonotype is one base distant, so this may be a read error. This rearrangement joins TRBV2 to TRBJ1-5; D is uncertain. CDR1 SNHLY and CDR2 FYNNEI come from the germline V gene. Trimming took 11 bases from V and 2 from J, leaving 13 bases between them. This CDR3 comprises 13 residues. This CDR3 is CAGRLDGNQPQHF. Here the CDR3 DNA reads TGTGCCGGCCGGTTGGATGGCAATCAGCCCCAGCATTTT.

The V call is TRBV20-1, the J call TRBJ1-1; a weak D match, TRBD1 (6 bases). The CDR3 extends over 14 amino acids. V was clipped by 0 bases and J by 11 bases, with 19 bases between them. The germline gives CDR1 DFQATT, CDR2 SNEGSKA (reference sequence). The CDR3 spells CSARDQVTRDRAFF. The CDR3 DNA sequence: TGCAGTGCTAGAGATCAAGTTACCCGTGACAGGGCTTTCTTT.

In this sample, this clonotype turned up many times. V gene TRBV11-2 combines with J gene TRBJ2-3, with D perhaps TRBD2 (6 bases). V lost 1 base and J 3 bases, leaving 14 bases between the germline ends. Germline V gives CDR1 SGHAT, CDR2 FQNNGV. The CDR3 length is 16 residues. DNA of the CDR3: TGTGCCAGCAGCTTAGGCTCCCCTCGGGGGACAGATACGCAGTATTTT. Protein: CASSLGSPRGTDTQYF.

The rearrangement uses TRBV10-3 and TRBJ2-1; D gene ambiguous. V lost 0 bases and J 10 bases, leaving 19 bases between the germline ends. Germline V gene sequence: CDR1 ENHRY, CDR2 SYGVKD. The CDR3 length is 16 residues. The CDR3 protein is CAISESQVLTMGEQFF. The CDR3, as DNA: TGTGCCATCAGTGAGTCGCAGGTCCTTACAATGGGAGAGCAGTTCTTC.